This is a list of T cell receptor beta chains from one sample in a study of T cells after yellow fever vaccination. MiXCR, run by TCRdb on the 5' RACE reads, gives a single entry per CDR3 protein. The sample carries 10,000 to 11,000 distinct CDR3 sequences, under 5% recorded once. This material consisted of PBMCs, either bulk or a sorted T-cell subset (CD4+, CD8+, memory, or dextramer-sorted; not recorded which), taken approximately 16 days after the first yellow fever vaccination. Receptor source: a young man who received the YFV17D yellow fever vaccine. Each CDR3 is given with its conserved first and last residue. D genes are given only for firm matches. A clone size is listed for some rows: how often the clone was seen (once, few, many), or a class if it is expanded.

d_gene: NA; v_gene: TRBV7-3; abundance: medium-sized; j_gene: TRBJ2-2; CDR3nt: TGTGCCAGCAGCTTATCGGGTGGGGTGAACACCGGGGAGCTGTTTTTT; CDR3aa: CASSLSGGVNTGELFF
d_gene: NA; v_gene: TRBV10-3; abundance: medium-sized; j_gene: TRBJ2-2; CDR3nt: TGTGCCAGCCACCCACAGGGAGTGAACACCGGGGAGCTGTTTTTT; CDR3aa: CASHPQGVNTGELFF
d_gene: NA; v_gene: TRBV5-4; abundance: many; j_gene: TRBJ2-1; CDR3nt: TGTGCCAGCAGCTTGCGGGGCTCCTACAATGAGCAGTTCTTC; CDR3aa: CASSLRGSYNEQFF
d_gene: NA; v_gene: TRBV7-9; abundance: many; j_gene: TRBJ1-4; CDR3nt: TGTGCCAGCAGCTTAGGGACGTTGGTTGAAAAACTGTTTTTT; CDR3aa: CASSLGTLVEKLFF
d_gene: NA; v_gene: TRBV2; abundance: many; j_gene: TRBJ1-2; CDR3nt: TGTGCCAGCACAAAGGGCAGGGAGGAGAATGGCTACACCTTC; CDR3aa: CASTKGREENGYTF
d_gene: NA; v_gene: TRBV5-1; abundance: many; j_gene: TRBJ2-5; CDR3nt: TGCGCCAGCAGCTTGCGGGAAGAGACCCAGTACTTC; CDR3aa: CASSLREETQYF
d_gene: NA; v_gene: TRBV7-8; abundance: many; j_gene: TRBJ1-1; CDR3nt: TGTGCCAGCAGCTTGGACCCCATGGGTACTGAAGCTTTCTTT; CDR3aa: CASSLDPMGTEAFF
d_gene: TRBD1; v_gene: TRBV7-8; abundance: many; j_gene: TRBJ1-3; CDR3nt: TGTGCCAGCAGCTTAGGGACAGGGGGAAACACCATATATTTT; CDR3aa: CASSLGTGGNTIYF
d_gene: NA; v_gene: TRBV11-2; abundance: medium-sized; j_gene: TRBJ2-6; CDR3nt: TGTGCCAGCAGCTTACTTCAAGGGCGTGGGGCCAACGTCCTGACTTTC; CDR3aa: CASSLLQGRGANVLTF
d_gene: NA; v_gene: TRBV7-2; abundance: many; j_gene: TRBJ1-3; CDR3nt: TGTGCCAGCAGCTTAGTGTCGGGAAACACCATATATTTT; CDR3aa: CASSLVSGNTIYF
d_gene: NA; v_gene: TRBV5-4; abundance: medium-sized; j_gene: TRBJ2-4; CDR3nt: TGTGCCAGCAGCTCCCCAGGGGAGGCAAACATTCAGTACTTC; CDR3aa: CASSSPGEANIQYF
d_gene: NA; v_gene: TRBV12-3/TRBV12-4; abundance: medium-sized; j_gene: TRBJ1-4; CDR3nt: TGTGCCAGCAGAACACCGGGGGGCGGGGATGAAAAACTGTTTTTT; CDR3aa: CASRTPGGGDEKLFF
d_gene: NA; v_gene: TRBV6-5; abundance: many; j_gene: TRBJ2-3; CDR3nt: TGTGCCAGCAGTCCCCTGGCGGGCACAGATACGCAGTATTTT; CDR3aa: CASSPLAGTDTQYF
d_gene: NA; v_gene: TRBV7-8; abundance: many; j_gene: TRBJ1-1; CDR3nt: TGTGCCAGCAGCTTGTATAGAACGCTGAAGGGGACTGAAGCTTTCTTT; CDR3aa: CASSLYRTLKGTEAFF
d_gene: TRBD1; v_gene: TRBV12-3/TRBV12-4; abundance: many; j_gene: TRBJ1-2; CDR3nt: TGTGCCAGCAGACCGGGACAGGGAATGGGCTATGGCTACACCTTC; CDR3aa: CASRPGQGMGYGYTF
d_gene: TRBD2; v_gene: TRBV30; abundance: many; j_gene: TRBJ2-7; CDR3nt: TGTGCCTGGAGTGTCTTAGCGGGTTCCTACGAGCAGTACTTC; CDR3aa: CAWSVLAGSYEQYF
d_gene: NA; v_gene: TRBV5-4; abundance: many; j_gene: TRBJ2-5; CDR3nt: TGTGCCAGCAGCTCCGGAGGGGAGACCCAGTACTTC; CDR3aa: CASSSGGETQYF
d_gene: NA; v_gene: TRBV12-3/TRBV12-4; abundance: many; j_gene: TRBJ2-3; CDR3nt: TGTGCCAGCAGCCACAGCTCAGATACGCAGTATTTT; CDR3aa: CASSHSSDTQYF
d_gene: NA; v_gene: TRBV5-1; abundance: many; j_gene: TRBJ2-5; CDR3nt: TGCGCCAGCAGCTTGGAAGGGGCCCAGTACTTC; CDR3aa: CASSLEGAQYF
d_gene: TRBD1; v_gene: TRBV4-3; abundance: many; j_gene: TRBJ2-7; CDR3nt: TGCGCCAGCAGCCAAGAACCAGGGGGTCTCTCCGAGCAGTACTTC; CDR3aa: CASSQEPGGLSEQYF
d_gene: TRBD1; v_gene: TRBV2; abundance: many; j_gene: TRBJ1-2; CDR3nt: TGTGCCAGCAGCCCAGACAGGGGGCCTTATACCTTC; CDR3aa: CASSPDRGPYTF
d_gene: NA; v_gene: TRBV5-1; abundance: few; j_gene: TRBJ2-2; CDR3nt: TGCGCCAGCAGCCCCCAAGGGTCGGGGGAGCTGTTTTTT; CDR3aa: CASSPQGSGELFF
d_gene: NA; v_gene: TRBV12-3/TRBV12-4; abundance: many; j_gene: TRBJ1-6; CDR3nt: TGTGCCAGCAGTTTACAGGGTCACTCACCCCTCCACTTT; CDR3aa: CASSLQGHSPLHF
d_gene: TRBD1; v_gene: TRBV6-5; abundance: many; j_gene: TRBJ1-6; CDR3nt: TGTGCCAGCAGTAGGACAGGGTTCCAAGATTCACCCCTCCACTTT; CDR3aa: CASSRTGFQDSPLHF
d_gene: TRBD1; v_gene: TRBV6-5; abundance: medium-sized; j_gene: TRBJ2-2; CDR3nt: TGTGCCAGCGGGACAGGGGGGCCCGGGGAGCTGTTTTTT; CDR3aa: CASGTGGPGELFF
d_gene: NA; v_gene: TRBV27; abundance: medium-sized; j_gene: TRBJ2-3; CDR3nt: TGTGCCAGCAGTCCCCAGGGGGGGGTTGGGCAGTATTTT; CDR3aa: CASSPQGGVGQYF
d_gene: TRBD1; v_gene: TRBV28; abundance: medium-sized; j_gene: TRBJ2-4; CDR3nt: TGTGCCAGCAGTGCGGGACAGGCAGTCAACATTCAGTACTTC; CDR3aa: CASSAGQAVNIQYF
d_gene: NA; v_gene: TRBV6-4; abundance: medium-sized; j_gene: TRBJ2-1; CDR3nt: TGTGCCAGCAGTGACAGGGGGGGCCCGCAGTTCTTC; CDR3aa: CASSDRGGPQFF
d_gene: NA; v_gene: TRBV4-3; abundance: many; j_gene: TRBJ1-1; CDR3nt: TGCGCCAGCAGCCAAAATCCCCAGAGGAACACTGAAGCTTTCTTT; CDR3aa: CASSQNPQRNTEAFF
d_gene: TRBD2; v_gene: TRBV4-1; abundance: medium-sized; j_gene: TRBJ2-4; CDR3nt: TGCGCCAGCAGCCAAGGACTTCCGGGGGGGATAGCCAAAAACATTCAGTACTTC; CDR3aa: CASSQGLPGGIAKNIQYF
d_gene: NA; v_gene: TRBV7-3; abundance: NA; j_gene: TRBJ2-5; CDR3nt: TGTGCCAGCAGCCCCACCGGGGGCGGAGAGACCCAGTACTTC; CDR3aa: CASSPTGGGETQYF
d_gene: NA; v_gene: TRBV5-1; abundance: medium-sized; j_gene: TRBJ2-3; CDR3nt: TGCGCCAGCAGCTTGCCTCCGGGCGGGGGCTCCACAGATACGCAGTATTTT; CDR3aa: CASSLPPGGGSTDTQYF
d_gene: NA; v_gene: TRBV27; abundance: medium-sized; j_gene: TRBJ1-1; CDR3nt: TGTGCCAGCAGCCTAATGGCGAACACTGAAGCTTTCTTT; CDR3aa: CASSLMANTEAFF
d_gene: TRBD1; v_gene: TRBV27; abundance: medium-sized; j_gene: TRBJ1-5; CDR3nt: TGTGCCAGCAGTGCGACAGGGGGGTACGGCAATCAGCCCCAGCATTTT; CDR3aa: CASSATGGYGNQPQHF
d_gene: NA; v_gene: TRBV5-1; abundance: many; j_gene: TRBJ2-3; CDR3nt: TGCGCCAGCAGCTTGGGGCCGGGCGTCCCAGATACGCAGTATTTT; CDR3aa: CASSLGPGVPDTQYF
d_gene: TRBD1; v_gene: TRBV7-2; abundance: many; j_gene: TRBJ1-3; CDR3nt: TGTGCCAGCACCCGGGACAGCCAAAACACCATATATTTT; CDR3aa: CASTRDSQNTIYF
d_gene: TRBD2; v_gene: TRBV5-1; abundance: many; j_gene: TRBJ2-3; CDR3nt: TGCGCCAGCAGCCTCGGGACTAGCGGGGGTAGCACAGATACGCAGTATTTT; CDR3aa: CASSLGTSGGSTDTQYF
d_gene: TRBD2; v_gene: TRBV7-2; abundance: many; j_gene: TRBJ2-5; CDR3nt: TGTGCCAGCAGCAAAGCGGGGGAAGAGACCCAGTACTTC; CDR3aa: CASSKAGEETQYF
d_gene: NA; v_gene: TRBV7-2; abundance: medium-sized; j_gene: TRBJ2-1; CDR3nt: TGTGCCACCGCCCAGGACTACTACAATGAGCAGTTCTTC; CDR3aa: CATAQDYYNEQFF
d_gene: TRBD1; v_gene: TRBV12-3/TRBV12-4; abundance: many; j_gene: TRBJ1-5; CDR3nt: TGTGCCAGCAGTTGGACAGGGAGCAATCAGCCCCAGCATTTT; CDR3aa: CASSWTGSNQPQHF
d_gene: NA; v_gene: TRBV7-9; abundance: many; j_gene: TRBJ1-4; CDR3nt: TGTGCCAGCAGCCGCGGGGCCGATAATGAAAAACTGTTTTTT; CDR3aa: CASSRGADNEKLFF
d_gene: NA; v_gene: TRBV27; abundance: medium-sized; j_gene: TRBJ2-5; CDR3nt: TGTGCCAGCAGTCTCCAGGGTACGGTCGAGACCCAGTACTTC; CDR3aa: CASSLQGTVETQYF